These 3 T cell receptor beta chains were all obtained from the same sample, sequenced in a study of T cell repertoires in cytomegalovirus infection. These receptors' antigens are unknown. TCRdb re-analysed the reads in MiXCR, keeping a single row per CDR3 protein. Seen here are about 920,000 distinct CDR3 sequences, approximately 32% observed once, and the top ten hold about an eighth. This sample comprised cultured CD8+ T cells from PBMCs, obtained from culture after CMV antigen stimulation. These receptors were obtained from a human donor in good health (CMV status not recorded). Some clones in this sample may be carry-over from other donors' samples.

The J gene is TRBJ2-5, the V gene TRBV24-1; D might be TRBD1 (6 bases). CDR1 and CDR2 (germline): KGHDR, SFDVKD. The CDR3 is made up of 17 amino acids. Trimming removed 2 bases at V and 2 bases at J, with 17 bases between. The CDR3 here is CATSDSRQVGLQETQYF. The CDR3 nucleotides read TGTGCCACCAGTGATTCCCGACAGGTGGGGCTACAAGAGACCCAGTACTTC.

This clonotype was detected only a few times. The chain has TRBV27 and TRBJ2-7, with D perhaps matching TRBD1 (6 bases). Trimming took 7 bases from V and 5 from J, leaving 18 bases between them. The germline gives CDR1 MNHEY, CDR2 SMNVEV (reference sequence). CDR3 size: 14 residues. Here the CDR3 reads CASNPSGQINEQYF. CDR3 in DNA: TGTGCCAGCAACCCTTCGGGACAAATCAACGAGCAGTACTTC.

This clonotype was observed once. The J gene is TRBJ2-7, the V gene TRBV4-1; TRBD1 aligns across 9 bases. CDR1 is MGHRA and CDR2 is YSYEKL in the germline V gene. Trimming removed 1 base from V and 0 bases from J; junction bases left unmatched: 1. This CDR3 spans 15 amino acids. Here the CDR3 DNA reads TGCGCCAGCAGCCAAGTGACAGGGGGCTCCTACGAGCAGTACTTC. As protein: CASSQVTGGSYEQYF.